This TCR beta chain was sequenced during a study of blood T cell repertoires in COVID-19. Libraries were prepared by immunoSEQ multiplex PCR; TCRdb keeps only in-frame clonotypes and omits some of them. The sample consists of some 320,000 clones, just under 90% of them appearing once. Germline CDR1 is LGHNA and CDR2 is YNFKEQ. J gave up 1 base and V 0 bases, and 11 bases lay outside the gene matches. The CDR3 consists of 18 residues. The cohort comprised adults aged about 18 to 100 years residing in under 30 US areas. Clinical history reported by participants formed the basis on which cohorts were assigned.

The sequence was collected from a woman in her 50s who had been exposed to COVID-19. The chain couples TRBV4-2 to TRBJ2-7, with 8 bases lining up with TRBD2. The sequenced sample was PBMCs or T cells enriched from blood (not recorded which). The CDR3 region has the DNA TGTGCCAGCAGCCAAGATCCCACTTCCGGGGGGGCTTCCTACGAGCAGTACTTC. Translated: CASSQDPTSGGASYEQYF.